The rows below give T cell receptor beta chains drawn from one sample of a study of T cells after yellow fever vaccination. Via MiXCR, TCRdb re-called the 5' RACE reads, giving one row per CDR3 protein. The table has about 330,000 distinct CDR3 sequences, about 6.9% seen once. Sequencing was performed on PBMCs, taken about 49 days after the first yellow fever vaccination. These receptors originate from a man younger than 35 who received the YFV17D yellow fever vaccine. CDR3s leave out the opening cysteine and the closing phenylalanine or tryptophan.

v_call: TRBV27
j_call: TRBJ2-7
cdr3_aa: ASSFSGPAYEQY

v_call: TRBV10-3
j_call: TRBJ1-6
cdr3_aa: AIAGSYNSPLH

v_call: TRBV18
j_call: TRBJ1-2
cdr3_aa: ASSPDGTYGYT

v_call: TRBV20-1
j_call: TRBJ1-1
cdr3_aa: SAIGGNTEAF

v_call: TRBV7-2
j_call: TRBJ2-1
cdr3_aa: ASSSRLRDEQF

v_call: TRBV7-9
j_call: TRBJ1-4
cdr3_aa: ASGGIEEEKLF

v_call: TRBV20-1
j_call: TRBJ2-1
cdr3_aa: SATNLAGASYNEQF

v_call: TRBV5-1
j_call: TRBJ1-2
cdr3_aa: ASSTDNYGYT

v_call: TRBV4-1
j_call: TRBJ2-1
cdr3_aa: ASSQIPAGDPYNEQF

v_call: TRBV4-1
j_call: TRBJ1-2
cdr3_aa: ASRSPRDSSNYGYT

v_call: TRBV30
j_call: TRBJ2-7
cdr3_aa: AWKIGSNRASEQY

v_call: TRBV11-2
j_call: TRBJ2-5
cdr3_aa: ASSLGGPRAQY

v_call: TRBV2
j_call: TRBJ1-6
cdr3_aa: ASSGDDSYNSPLH